The TCR beta chain under discussion was sequenced for a study of spatial heterogeneity in lung cancer. TCRdb fed the 5' RACE reads into MiXCR, producing one record per CDR3 protein. In the table there are tens of thousands of distinct CDR3 sequences, roughly 12% of which are singletons. The sample's time point: sample taken at primary tumor resection. The input material, whole RNA from tumor, nontumor lung or frozen PBMC, was sequenced unsorted. This clonotype was counted between two and nine times. The material sequenced was PBMCs, taken at surgery. The TCR comes from a male donor with early-stage non-small cell lung cancer.

CDR3 sequence (DNA): TGCGCCAGCAGCCAGACAACAGGCACGCTCGATGAGCAGTTCTTC. It is translated as CASSQTTGTLDEQFF. The chain carries TRBV4-1 and TRBJ2-1, with D possibly TRBD1 on 5 matching bases. The CDR3 is 15 residues long. V was trimmed by 3 bases and J by 8 bases, leaving 17 bases between them. The germline CDR1 and CDR2 sequences are MGHRA and YSYEKL.